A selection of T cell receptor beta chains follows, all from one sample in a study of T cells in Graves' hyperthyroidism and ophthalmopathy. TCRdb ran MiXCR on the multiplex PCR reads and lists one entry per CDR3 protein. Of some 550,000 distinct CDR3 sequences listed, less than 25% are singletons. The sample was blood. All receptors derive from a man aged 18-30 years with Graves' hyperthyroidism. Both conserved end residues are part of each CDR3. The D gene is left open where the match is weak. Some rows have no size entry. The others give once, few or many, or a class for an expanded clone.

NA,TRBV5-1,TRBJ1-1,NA,CASSPSGAGTEAFF,TGCGCCAGCAGCCCCTCGGGGGCAGGAACTGAAGCTTTCTTT
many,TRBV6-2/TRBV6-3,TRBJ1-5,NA,CASSYGGEGLSNQPQHF,TGTGCCAGCAGTTACGGGGGAGAGGGTCTAAGCAATCAGCCCCAGCATTTT
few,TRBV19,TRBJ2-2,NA,CASRRDSYTGELFF,TGTGCCAGTCGACGGGACTCTTACACCGGGGAGCTGTTTTTT
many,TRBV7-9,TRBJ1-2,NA,CASSYYRAGYTF,TGTGCCAGCAGTTATTACAGGGCTGGCTACACCTTC
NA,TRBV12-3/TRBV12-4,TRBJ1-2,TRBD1,CASSQTWTGEGYTF,TGTGCCAGCAGTCAAACCTGGACAGGGGAGGGCTACACCTTC
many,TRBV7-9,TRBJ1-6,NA,CASSPREASYNSPLHF,TGTGCCAGCAGCCCCAGGGAGGCCTCCTATAATTCACCCCTCCACTTT
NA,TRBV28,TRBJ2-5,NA,CASSLGSPKETQYF,TGTGCCAGCAGTTTAGGTTCTCCTAAGGAGACCCAGTACTTC
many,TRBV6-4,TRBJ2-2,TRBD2,CASSLLAGVGELFF,TGTGCCAGCAGCCTACTAGCGGGGGTCGGGGAGCTGTTTTTT
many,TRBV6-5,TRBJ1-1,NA,CASTAGRLNTEAFF,TGTGCCAGCACCGCGGGACGGTTGAACACTGAAGCTTTCTTT
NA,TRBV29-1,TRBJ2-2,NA,CSVTGDERTGELFF,TGCAGCGTGACGGGAGACGAAAGGACCGGGGAGCTGTTTTTT
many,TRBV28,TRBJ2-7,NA,CASSLSDAEQYF,TGTGCCAGCAGTTTGTCCGACGCGGAGCAGTACTTC
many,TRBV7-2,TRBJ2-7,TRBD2,CASSPLRASGGRYEQYF,TGTGCCAGCAGCCCCCTCCGGGCTAGCGGGGGTCGTTACGAGCAGTACTTC
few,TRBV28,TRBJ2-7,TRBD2,CASSQEGRGGGVYEQYF,TGTGCCAGCAGCCAAGAAGGTCGGGGGGGCGGTGTCTACGAGCAGTACTTC
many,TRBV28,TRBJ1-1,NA,CASSPFGGGNTEAFF,TGTGCCAGCAGTCCCTTTGGGGGGGGGAACACTGAAGCTTTCTTT
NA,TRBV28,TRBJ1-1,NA,CATWMFSVNTEAFF,TGTGCCACCTGGATGTTCTCAGTGAACACTGAAGCTTTCTTT
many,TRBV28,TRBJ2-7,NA,CASSLTPMAGQYF,TGTGCCAGCAGTTTAACCCCGATGGCCGGGCAGTACTTC
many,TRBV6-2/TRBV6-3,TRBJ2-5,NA,CASSYSISPQGLKYQETQYF,TGTGCCAGCAGTTACTCGATCAGTCCGCAGGGGCTCAAGTACCAAGAGACCCAGTACTTC
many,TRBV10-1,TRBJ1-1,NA,CASSPSGVPTEAFF,TGCGCCAGCAGTCCCTCCGGGGTTCCCACTGAAGCTTTCTTT
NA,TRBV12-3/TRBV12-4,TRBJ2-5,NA,CASSYTRRVETQYF,TGTGCCAGCAGCTACACTAGGCGGGTAGAGACCCAGTACTTC
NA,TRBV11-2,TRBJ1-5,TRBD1,CASSYYRGKDQPQHF,TGTGCCAGCAGCTATTACAGGGGGAAAGATCAGCCCCAGCATTTT
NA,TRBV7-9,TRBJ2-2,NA,CASSPPGHFGELFF,TGTGCCAGCAGCCCCCCGGGGCACTTCGGGGAGCTGTTTTTT
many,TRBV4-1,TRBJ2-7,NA,CASSQDRAGLPQYF,TGCGCCAGCAGCCAAGATAGGGCGGGCCTTCCGCAGTACTTC
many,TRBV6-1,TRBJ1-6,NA,CASQGRNSPLHF,TGTGCCAGCCAGGGGAGGAATTCACCCCTCCACTTT
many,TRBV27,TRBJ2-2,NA,CASKYGGDQTGTGELFF,TGTGCCAGCAAGTATGGAGGAGACCAAACGGGCACCGGGGAGCTGTTTTTT
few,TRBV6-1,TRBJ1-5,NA,CASSEPDGGGNQPQHF,TGTGCCAGCAGTGAACCGGACGGCGGGGGGAATCAGCCCCAGCATTTT
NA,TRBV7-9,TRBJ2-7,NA,CASSRPGDTYEQYF,TGTGCCAGCAGTCGTCCGGGAGATACCTACGAGCAGTACTTC
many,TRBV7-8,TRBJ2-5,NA,CASSLAGERETQYF,TGTGCCAGCAGCTTAGCGGGGGAGCGGGAGACCCAGTACTTC
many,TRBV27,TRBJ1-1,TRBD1,CASSGTGERAFF,TGTGCCAGCAGTGGGACAGGGGAGCGAGCTTTCTTT
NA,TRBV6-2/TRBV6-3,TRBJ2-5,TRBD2,CASSKLAGEETQYF,TGTGCCAGCAGCAAACTAGCGGGGGAGGAGACCCAGTACTTC
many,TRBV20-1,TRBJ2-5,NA,CSARSGPAGTQYF,TGCAGTGCTAGATCTGGTCCGGCGGGGACCCAGTACTTC
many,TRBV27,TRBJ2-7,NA,CASSSLGLGEQYF,TGTGCCAGCAGTTCCCTGGGGCTTGGGGAGCAGTACTTC
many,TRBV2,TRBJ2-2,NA,CASSAGPRRGANTGELFF,TGTGCCAGCAGTGCCGGACCCAGGAGAGGGGCCAACACCGGGGAGCTGTTTTTT
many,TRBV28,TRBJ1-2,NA,CASNGTPSNYGYTF,TGTGCCAGCAACGGGACACCTTCTAACTATGGCTACACCTTC
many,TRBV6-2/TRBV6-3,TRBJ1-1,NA,CASRWDTLNTEAFF,TGTGCCAGCAGATGGGACACCCTGAACACTGAAGCTTTCTTT
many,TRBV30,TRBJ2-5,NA,CAWSPDHGETQYF,TGTGCCTGGAGCCCCGACCATGGAGAGACCCAGTACTTC
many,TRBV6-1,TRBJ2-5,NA,CASSEALWGRAPQETQYF,TGTGCCAGCAGTGAAGCGCTTTGGGGGCGAGCCCCACAAGAGACCCAGTACTTC
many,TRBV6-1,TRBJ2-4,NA,CASSIQGGVNIQYF,TGTGCCAGCAGCATACAGGGTGGAGTAAACATTCAGTACTTC
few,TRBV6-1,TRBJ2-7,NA,CASSEWDDRYEQYF,TGTGCCAGCAGTGAATGGGATGACCGCTACGAGCAGTACTTC
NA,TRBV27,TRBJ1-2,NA,CASSGGFGYTF,TGTGCCAGCAGTGGGGGGTTTGGCTACACCTTC
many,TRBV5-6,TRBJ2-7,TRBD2,CASSLVSGGYEQYF,TGTGCCAGCAGCTTGGTTAGCGGGGGCTACGAGCAGTACTTC
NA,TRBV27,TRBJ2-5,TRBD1,CASSRRDSPWETQYF,TGTGCCAGCAGTCGCCGGGACAGCCCTTGGGAGACCCAGTACTTC
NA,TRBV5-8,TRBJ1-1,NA,CASRPLDRLGTEAFF,TGTGCCAGCAGACCCCTCGACAGGTTGGGAACTGAAGCTTTCTTT
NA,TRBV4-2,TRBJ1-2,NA,CASSQDLIYGYTF,TGTGCCAGCAGCCAAGATCTCATCTATGGCTACACCTTC
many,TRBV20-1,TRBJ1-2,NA,CSASSGGYGYTF,TGCAGTGCTAGTTCTGGGGGCTATGGCTACACCTTC
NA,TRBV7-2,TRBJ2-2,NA,CASSLMGYTGELFF,TGTGCCAGCAGCTTAATGGGCTACACCGGGGAGCTGTTTTTT
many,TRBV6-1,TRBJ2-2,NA,CASSVGGDTGELFF,TGTGCCAGCAGTGTTGGCGGAGACACCGGGGAGCTGTTTTTT
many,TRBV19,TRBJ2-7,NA,CASSIDGAYEQYF,TGTGCCAGTAGTATCGACGGGGCCTACGAGCAGTACTTC
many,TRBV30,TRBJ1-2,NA,CAWELQGNGYTF,TGTGCCTGGGAACTTCAGGGGAATGGCTACACCTTC
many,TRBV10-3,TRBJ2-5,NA,CAISAPDKQETQYF,TGTGCCATCAGTGCCCCAGACAAGCAAGAGACCCAGTACTTC
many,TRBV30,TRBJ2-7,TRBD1,CALAGTGSGEQYF,TGTGCCTTAGCCGGGACAGGGAGCGGCGAGCAGTACTTC
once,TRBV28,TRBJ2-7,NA,CASTSGKLYEQYF,TGTGCCAGCACCTCAGGGAAACTCTACGAGCAGTACTTC
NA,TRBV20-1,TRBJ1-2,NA,CSAHPGGEGYTF,TGCAGTGCTCACCCGGGGGGAGAGGGCTACACCTTC